Reported below is one TCR beta chain. The data originate from a study of blood T cell repertoires in COVID-19. Study-wide background: PBMCs, B-cell-depleted T cells, or T cells were the source of the cDNA or gDNA that made up the material.

Those enrolled, adults aged roughly 18 to 89 years, came from some 23 US areas. Exposed enrollees had met someone with a PCR-confirmed or clinician-diagnosed COVID-19 case at some point within the 2 weeks before study entry. Sequencing used immunoSEQ multiplex PCR; TCRdb keeps in-frame clones, though not all of them. The sample contains about 200,000 clones, approximately 86% of which appear only once. The sequence was collected from a woman in her 30s who had been exposed to COVID-19. Source material: PBMCs or T cells enriched from blood (not recorded which).

CDR3: CASSDWTEDTDTQYF. The CDR3 DNA is TGTGCCAGCAGTGATTGGACAGAAGACACAGATACGCAGTATTTT. This chain links TRBV25-1 with TRBJ2-3, with D possibly being TRBD1 (6 bases). V gave up 3 bases and J gave up 2 bases, with 12 bases separating them. The CDR3 length is 15 residues. The V gene's germline CDR1 is MGHDK and CDR2 SYGVNS. The full variable domain, rest sourced from reference TRBV25-1 and TRBJ2-3, is EADIYQTPRYLVIGTGKKITLECSQTMGHDKMYWYQQDPGMELHLIHYSYGVNSTEKGDLSSESTVSRIRTEHFPLTLESARPSHTSQYLCASSDWTEDTDTQYFGPGTRLTVL.